This TCR beta chain was sequenced for a study of response to subunit inactivated influenza vaccine. The study's findings and limits: It was the authors' suggestion that each seasonal influenza vaccination recruits few new T cells.

TCRdb called the RT-PCR reads again in MiXCR, with one record for every CDR3 protein. The sample carries more than 200,000 distinct CDR3 sequences, more than 10% recorded once. There are 14 residues in the CDR3. V shed 2 bases and J 7 bases; nucleotides not matched to a gene: 4. In its sample, this clonotype was seen a few times. The target antigen is unknown. The source material was non-naive T cells sorted from PBMCs, sampled approximately 15 days before vaccination. The TCR was taken from a man over 45 who received an inactivated influenza vaccine. The chain employs TRBV6-7 and TRBJ2-1; TRBD2 aligns across 8 bases. TRBV6-7 is an open reading frame whose function is uncertain. The CDR3 DNA is TGTGCCAGCAGTTACCCGGGAGGGAAGAATGAGCAGTTCTTC. It translates to CASSYPGGKNEQFF.